This T cell receptor beta chain was captured in a study of spatial heterogeneity in lung cancer. Overall study context: Detection consistently captured more beta-chain sequences than alpha-chain sequences. Study-level points and caveats: There were more appearances of ubiquitous expanded tumor TCRs in blood at resection than at follow-up.

Each CDR3 protein gets one entry after TCRdb re-called the 5' RACE reads with MiXCR. The table lists some 50,000 distinct CDR3 sequences, 10% to 15% of them singletons. Time point meaning: sample taken at primary tumor resection. From tumor, nontumor lung or frozen PBMC, whole RNA was taken unsorted for sequencing. This clonotype has more than one count but fewer than ten. The antigen remains unidentified. V was cut by 2 bases and J by 7 bases, with 9 bases left in between. Germline-derived CDR1 and CDR2 are MNHEY and SVGAGI. The CDR3 totals 13 residues. V and J are TRBV6-5 and TRBJ1-5; D is unresolved. The sequenced sample was PBMCs, obtained at surgery. The source is a female donor with early-stage non-small cell lung cancer. Here the CDR3 reads CASSYREGQPQHF. CDR3 nucleotides: TGTGCCAGCAGTTACCGGGAAGGGCAGCCCCAGCATTTT.